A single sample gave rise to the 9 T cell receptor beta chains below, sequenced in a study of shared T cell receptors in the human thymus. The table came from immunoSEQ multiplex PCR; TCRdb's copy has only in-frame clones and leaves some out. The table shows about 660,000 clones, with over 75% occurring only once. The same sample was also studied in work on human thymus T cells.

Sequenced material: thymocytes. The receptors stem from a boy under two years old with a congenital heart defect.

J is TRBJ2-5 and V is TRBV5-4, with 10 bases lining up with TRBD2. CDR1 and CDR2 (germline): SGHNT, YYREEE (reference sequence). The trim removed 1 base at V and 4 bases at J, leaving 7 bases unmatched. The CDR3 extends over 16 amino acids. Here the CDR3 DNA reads TGTGCCAGCAGCTTGCAAGCGGGAGGGCCGGGAGAGACCCAGTACTTC. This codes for CASSLQAGGPGETQYF.

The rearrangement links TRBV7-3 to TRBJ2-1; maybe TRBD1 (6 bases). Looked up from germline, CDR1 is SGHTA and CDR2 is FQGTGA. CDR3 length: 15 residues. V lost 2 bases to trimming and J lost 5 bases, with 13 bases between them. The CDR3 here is CASSLGVRGNNEQFF. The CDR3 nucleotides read TGTGCCAGCAGCTTAGGCGTCAGGGGAAACAATGAGCAGTTCTTC.

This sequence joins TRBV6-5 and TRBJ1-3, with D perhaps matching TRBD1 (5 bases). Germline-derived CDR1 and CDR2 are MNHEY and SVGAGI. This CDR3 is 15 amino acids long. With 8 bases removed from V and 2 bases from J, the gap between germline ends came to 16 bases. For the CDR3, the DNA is TGTGCCAGCTGGCGGGGGACGGCACCTGGAAACACCATATATTTT. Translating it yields CASWRGTAPGNTIYF.

CDR3 region: CASSLVAWGLSGNTIYF. The CDR3 region has the DNA TGTGCCAGCAGCTTAGTCGCCTGGGGCCTCTCTGGAAACACCATATATTTT. V is TRBV7-2 and J is TRBJ1-3; D might be TRBD1 (5 bases). V was shortened by 1 base and J by 0 bases, with 13 bases between the two germline ends. Per the germline V gene, CDR1 is SGHTA and CDR2 is FQGNSA. CDR3 length: 17 amino acids.

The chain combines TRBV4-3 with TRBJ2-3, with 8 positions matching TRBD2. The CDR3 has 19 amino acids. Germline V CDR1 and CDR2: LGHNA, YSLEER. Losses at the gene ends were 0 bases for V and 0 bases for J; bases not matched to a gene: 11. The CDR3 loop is CASSQDLTSEGGSTDTQYF. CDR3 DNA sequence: TGCGCCAGCAGCCAAGATCTGACTAGCGAGGGGGGGAGCACAGATACGCAGTATTTT.

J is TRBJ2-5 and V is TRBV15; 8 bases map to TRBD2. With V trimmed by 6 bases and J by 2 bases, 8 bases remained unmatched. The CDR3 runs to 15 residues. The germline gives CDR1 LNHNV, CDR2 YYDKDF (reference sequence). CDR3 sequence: CATSAQRELQETQYF. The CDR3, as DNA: TGTGCCACCAGTGCCCAGCGGGAGCTGCAAGAGACCCAGTACTTC. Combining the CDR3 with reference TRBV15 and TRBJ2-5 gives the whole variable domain DAMVIQNPRYQVTQFGKPVTLSCSQTLNHNVMYWYQQKSSQAPKLLFHYYDKDFNNEADTPDNFQSRRPNTSFCFLDIRSPGLGDTAMYLCATSAQRELQETQYFGPGTRLLVL.

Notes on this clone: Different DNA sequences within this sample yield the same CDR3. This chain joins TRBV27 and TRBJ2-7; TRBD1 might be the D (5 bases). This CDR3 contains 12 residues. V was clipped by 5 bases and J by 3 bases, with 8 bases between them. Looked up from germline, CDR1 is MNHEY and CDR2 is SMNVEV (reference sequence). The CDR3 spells CASSTQGYEQYF. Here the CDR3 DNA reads TGTGCCAGCAGTACTCAGGGCTACGAGCAGTACTTC.

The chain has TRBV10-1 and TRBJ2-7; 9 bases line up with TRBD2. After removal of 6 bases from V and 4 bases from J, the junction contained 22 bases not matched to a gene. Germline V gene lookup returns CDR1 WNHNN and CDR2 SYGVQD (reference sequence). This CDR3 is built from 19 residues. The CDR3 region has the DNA TGCGCCAGCAGCCCGCAGAGGGGGGGCCAGGCTAGCGGGAAGTACGAGCAGTACTTC. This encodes CASSPQRGGQASGKYEQYF.

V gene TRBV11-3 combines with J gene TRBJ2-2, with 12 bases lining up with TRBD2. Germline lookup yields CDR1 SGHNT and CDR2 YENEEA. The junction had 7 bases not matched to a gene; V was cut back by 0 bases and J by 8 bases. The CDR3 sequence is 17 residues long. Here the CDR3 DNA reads TGTGCCAGCAGCTTAGACGAGACTAGCGGGAGTATGGGGGAGCTGTTTTTT. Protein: CASSLDETSGSMGELFF.